The 26 T cell receptor beta chains reported below all come from one sample, sequenced in a study of breast tumors, draining lymph nodes, adjacent tissues. The lymph nodes were axillary draining lymph nodes from breast cancer patients. TCRdb reanalysed the multiplex PCR reads using MiXCR and keeps one entry per CDR3 protein. The table records 200,000 or so distinct CDR3 sequences, approximately 31% of them present only once. The source material was axillary lymph node tissue. The receptors derive from a female donor with breast cancer. Some clones in this sample may be carry-over from other donors' samples.

The chain couples TRBV2 to TRBJ2-6; no clear D. Germline CDR1 and CDR2: SNHLY and FYNNEI. Between the trimmed V and J ends, which lost 6 bases and 0 bases, there was a span of 9 bases. The CDR3 covers 15 residues. This CDR3 reads CASRPRSSGANVLTF. CDR3 bases: TGTGCCAGCAGACCCAGGAGCTCTGGGGCCAACGTCCTGACTTTC.

Regarding this clonotype: At one end the junction does not follow the germline gene, possibly because of a read error. The rearrangement joins TRBV7-8 to TRBJ1-6, with D unresolved. The CDR3 consists of 12 residues. The germline V gene encodes CDR1 SGHVS and CDR2 FQNEAQ. CDR3 protein: CASSFLNSPLRF. The CDR3 DNA reads TGTGCCAGCAGCTTCCTCAATTCACCCCTCCGCTTT.

In the case of this clonotype: Given a much more abundant clone one base away, this may be a read error. The rearrangement uses TRBV6-2 or TRBV6-3 and TRBJ2-3, with D unresolved. V was pared by 5 bases and J by 12 bases, with 18 bases between. CDR1 is MNHEY and CDR2 is SVGEGT in the germline V gene. This CDR3 spans 13 amino acids. The CDR3: CASSKLRASLQYF. As DNA, the CDR3 is TGTGCCAGCAGTAAACTAAGAGCGAGCCTCCAGTATTTT.

CDR3 region: CASSSTVTAYNEQFF. DNA of the CDR3: TGTGCCAGCAGTTCCACAGTCACCGCCTACAATGAGCAGTTCTTC. V and J are TRBV28 and TRBJ2-1; no firm D call. V was pared by 4 bases and J by 2 bases, with 12 bases between. CDR3 length: 15 residues. In germline, CDR1 is MDHEN, CDR2 SYDVKM. Drawing the rest from reference TRBV28 and TRBJ2-1, the complete variable domain is DVKVTQSSRYLVKRTGEKVFLECVQDMDHENMFWYRQDPGLGLRLIYFSYDVKMKEKGDIPEGYSVSREKKERFSLILESASTNQTSMYLCASSSTVTAYNEQFFGPGTRLTVL.

Many counts were recorded for this clonotype. The J gene is TRBJ1-3, the V gene TRBV6-1; D unresolved. The CDR3 runs 14 residues. Deletions cut 1 base from V and 0 bases from J, with 4 bases between. Germline lookup yields CDR1 MNHNS and CDR2 SASEGT. CDR3 residues: CASSEGVSGNTIYF. CDR3 DNA: TGTGCCAGCAGTGAAGGAGTCTCTGGAAACACCATATATTTT.

This clonotype was picked up many times. V is TRBV20-1 and J is TRBJ2-5; possibly TRBD1 for D (8 bases). The CDR3 is 16 amino acids. Looked up from germline, CDR1 is DFQATT and CDR2 is SNEGSKA (reference sequence). V was pared by 2 bases and J by 5 bases, with 21 bases between. This CDR3 reads CSARIRGGQVWETQYF. CDR3 sequence (DNA): TGCAGTGCTAGAATAAGGGGGGGACAGGTGTGGGAGACCCAGTACTTC.

On this clonotype: A much larger clone sits a single nucleotide away, making a read error possible. This CDR3 fails to terminate in the conserved phenylalanine or tryptophan, so it likely reflects a read error. DNA for the CDR3: TGTGCCAGCAGCCGTAGCGGGAGGGGGGAGACCCAGTACCTC. Translation gives CASSRSGRGETQYL. The rearrangement links TRBV7-2 to TRBJ2-5, with 11 positions matching TRBD2. Trimming removed 5 bases from V and 5 bases from J; junction bases left unmatched: 4. The CDR3 extends over 14 amino acids. The germline V gene encodes CDR1 SGHTA and CDR2 FQGNSA.

As concerns this clonotype: A read error is possible here, since a much larger clone lies one base away. The CDR3 ends on some other residue instead of the conserved phenylalanine or tryptophan, so this is likely a read error. As DNA, the CDR3 is TGTGCCAGCAGCCAGCAGTACCAGTCTAGCGGGAGAGCCTACGAGCAGTACTCC. This translates into CASSQQYQSSGRAYEQYS. The V gene is TRBV7-3, the J gene TRBJ2-7, with 10 bases matching TRBD2. Trimming took 5 bases from V and 2 from J; bases not matched to a gene: 15. The germline gives CDR1 SGHTA, CDR2 FQGTGA. The CDR3 runs 18 residues.

The table lists this clonotype with many counts. The J gene is TRBJ2-2, the V gene TRBV24-1, with 11 positions matching TRBD1. Germline V lookup: CDR1 KGHDR, CDR2 SFDVKD. The CDR3 covers 16 residues. The trim removed 2 bases at V and 5 bases at J, leaving 3 bases unmatched. CDR3 nucleotides: TGTGCCACCAGTGATTGGGGACAGGGGGTTACCGGGGAGCTGTTTTTT. It encodes CATSDWGQGVTGELFF.

This clonotype was recorded only once. The chain couples TRBV5-1 to TRBJ2-5; D might be TRBD1 (5 bases). Trimming shortened V by 4 bases and J by 9 bases, and 16 bases separated the two germline ends. Germline V lookup: CDR1 SGHRS, CDR2 YFSETQ. The CDR3 is made up of 13 amino acids. In DNA, the CDR3 is TGCGCCAGCAGCGTGGGGCTCGAGAATGCCCAGTACTTC. Translation: CASSVGLENAQYF.

This clonotype has only one observation. Just one base apart from a much larger clone, this may be a read error. The genes are TRBV2 and TRBJ2-7; D call uncertain. The germline V gene encodes CDR1 SNHLY and CDR2 FYNNEI. The CDR3 length is 16 residues. V was clipped by 5 bases and J by 7 bases, with 24 bases between them. CDR3 nucleotides: TGTGCCAGCAGTTACGGGCGGTACCGATCCTACAATGAGCAGTACTTC. This sequence encodes CASSYGRYRSYNEQYF.

The genes are TRBV20-1 and TRBJ1-6; the D gene is possibly TRBD1 (6 bases). CDR1 and CDR2 (germline): DFQATT, SNEGSKA (reference sequence). Between the trimmed V and J ends, which lost 5 bases and 7 bases, there was a span of 24 bases. The length of the CDR3 is 17 residues. CDR3 DNA: TGCAGTGCTGAGCCGGGACACAGGAACCCCTGGAATTCACCCCTCCACTTT. This sequence encodes CSAEPGHRNPWNSPLHF.

This clonotype has a count of ten or more. The rearrangement uses TRBV4-3 and TRBJ2-7; TRBD1 matches at 12 bases. The CDR3 has 16 residues. The junction had 2 bases not matched to a gene; V was cut back by 0 bases and J by 2 bases. Per germline, CDR1 LGHNA and CDR2 YSLEER. CDR3 amino acids: CASSQDWDRGPYEQYF. For the CDR3, the DNA is TGCGCCAGCAGCCAAGATTGGGACAGGGGGCCCTACGAGCAGTACTTC.

This clonotype was counted only a few times. A clone one base away is much larger, so this may be a read error. V usage is TRBV9 and J usage is TRBJ2-7, with a possible D match to TRBD2 (6 bases). Germline CDR1 is SGDLS and CDR2 is YYNGEE. This CDR3 has 14 residues. CDR3 amino acids: CASSEGLYAYEQSF. In DNA, the CDR3 is TGTGCCAGCAGCGAAGGACTATATGCCTACGAGCAGTCCTTC.

This clonotype was counted many times. The chain uses TRBV19 and TRBJ2-5; D unresolved. Deletions cut 3 bases from V and 3 bases from J, with 8 bases between. The germline gives CDR1 LNHDA, CDR2 SQIVND (reference sequence). CDR3 length: 13 residues. The CDR3 bases are TGTGCCAGTAGTATGGTGGGTGAAGAGACCCAGTACTTC. Translating gives CASSMVGEETQYF.

This clonotype was recorded a few times. A much larger clonotype is one base distant, so this may be a read error. The chain joins TRBV7-6 to TRBJ2-1, with 11 bases fitting TRBD2. V shed 5 bases, J shed 8 bases, and the junction held 23 bases outside the gene matches. The V gene's germline CDR1 is SGHVS and CDR2 FNYEAQ. The CDR3 sequence is 20 residues long. This CDR3 reads CASSLRGAAPGTSGYDEQFF. Here the CDR3 DNA reads TGTGCCAGCAGCCTAAGGGGTGCAGCTCCCGGGACTAGCGGATACGATGAGCAGTTCTTC.

This clonotype has a count of ten or more. It may be a read error: a sequence one base away is much more abundant. The chain carries TRBV12-3 or TRBV12-4 and TRBJ2-1, with TRBD2 identical over 8 bases. The CDR3 runs to 15 residues. V lost 4 bases to trimming and J lost 5 bases; unmatched junction nucleotides: 7. The CDR3 region is CASSCSGGDDNEQFF. The CDR3 bases are TGTGCCAGCAGTTGCAGCGGGGGCGACGACAATGAGCAGTTCTTC.

A note on this clonotype: Because it lacks the conserved phenylalanine or tryptophan at the end, this CDR3 is likely a read error. No DNA is shown, since the ends of the CDR3 on it are uncertain; the CDR3 is the one TCRdb lists. The chain joins TRBV4-3 to TRBJ1-6. The germline gives CDR1 LGHNA, CDR2 YSLEER. From its first to its last residue, the CDR3 has 8 amino acids. The CDR3 spells CASSQDGQ.

Ten or more counts support this clonotype. The rearrangement links TRBV4-2 to TRBJ2-6; D uncertain. Trimming cost V 1 base and J 0 bases, with 7 bases left between them. This CDR3 has 16 amino acids. CDR1 and CDR2 (germline): LGHNA, YNFKEQ. The CDR3 bases are TGTGCCAGCAGCCAAGGTCAGGACTCTGGGGCCAACGTCCTGACTTTC. Amino acids: CASSQGQDSGANVLTF.

This chain joins TRBV5-1 and TRBJ1-3; D is unresolved. CDR1 is SGHRS, CDR2 YFSETQ, per germline. V was trimmed by 0 bases and J by 5 bases, leaving 6 bases between them. There are 13 residues in the CDR3. The CDR3 DNA is TGCGCCAGCAGCTTGGACTTTCGAAACACCATATATTTT. It codes for CASSLDFRNTIYF.

The table lists this clonotype with many counts. The V gene is TRBV2, the J gene TRBJ1-5; unclear D gene. CDR1 is SNHLY, CDR2 FYNNEI, per germline. Trimming pared 8 bases from V and 6 bases from J, leaving 14 bases between. There are 13 residues in the CDR3. The CDR3, as DNA: TGTGCCAGCGGAAAGGAGGGTTCTCAGCCCCAGCATTTT. The encoded protein is CASGKEGSQPQHF.

Ten or more counts support this clonotype. CDR3 in amino acids: CSAQPGSAGETQYF. As DNA, the CDR3 is TGCAGTGCTCAACCCGGGTCCGCCGGGGAGACCCAGTACTTC. This chain links TRBV20-1 with TRBJ2-5; the D is unclear. This CDR3 contains 14 residues. Germline CDR1 DFQATT, CDR2 SNEGSKA (reference sequence). Trimming shortened V by 5 bases and J by 5 bases, and 18 bases separated the two germline ends.

V is TRBV2 and J is TRBJ2-5; D possibly corresponds to TRBD2 (6 bases). CDR3 length equals 13 residues. V was clipped by 6 bases and J by 0 bases, with 8 bases between them. Germline V gives CDR1 SNHLY, CDR2 FYNNEI. The CDR3 is CASRRDYQETQYF. CDR3 nucleotide sequence: TGTGCCAGCAGACGGGACTACCAAGAGACCCAGTACTTC.

This clonotype was counted many times. This chain joins TRBV2 and TRBJ2-7, with a tentative D call TRBD1 (5 bases). Between the trimmed V and J ends, which lost 6 bases and 4 bases, there was a span of 10 bases. This CDR3 is built from 12 residues. Germline V gene sequence: CDR1 SNHLY, CDR2 FYNNEI. In nucleotides, the CDR3 is TGTGCCAGCAGACTACAGGTTTACGAGCAGTACTTC. Translating it yields CASRLQVYEQYF. Looking up the rest from reference TRBV2 and TRBJ2-7 gives the full variable domain: EPEVTQTPSHQVTQMGQEVILRCVPISNHLYFYWYRQILGQKVEFLVSFYNNEISEKSEIFDDQFSVERPDGSNFTLKIRSTKLEDSAMYFCASRLQVYEQYFGPGTRLTVT.

The gene calls are TRBV11-2 and TRBJ2-5; TRBD2 aligns across 7 bases. CDR3 length equals 13 residues. Losses at the gene ends were 2 bases for V and 7 bases for J; bases not matched to a gene: 4. CDR1 is SGHAT and CDR2 is FQNNGV in the germline V gene. In DNA form, the CDR3 reads TGTGCCAGCAGCTTAAATGGGGAGGGGACCCAGTACTTC. This encodes CASSLNGEGTQYF.

This clonotype was seen many times. The V call is TRBV7-9, the J call TRBJ1-6; D unclear. The CDR3 runs 16 residues. The germline V and J ends were trimmed by 2 bases and 0 bases, with 8 bases remaining between them. Germline CDR1 and CDR2: SEHNR and FQNEAQ (reference sequence). The CDR3 spells CASSLFPSSYNSPLHF. CDR3 bases: TGTGCCAGCAGCTTATTTCCTAGCTCCTATAATTCACCCCTCCACTTT.